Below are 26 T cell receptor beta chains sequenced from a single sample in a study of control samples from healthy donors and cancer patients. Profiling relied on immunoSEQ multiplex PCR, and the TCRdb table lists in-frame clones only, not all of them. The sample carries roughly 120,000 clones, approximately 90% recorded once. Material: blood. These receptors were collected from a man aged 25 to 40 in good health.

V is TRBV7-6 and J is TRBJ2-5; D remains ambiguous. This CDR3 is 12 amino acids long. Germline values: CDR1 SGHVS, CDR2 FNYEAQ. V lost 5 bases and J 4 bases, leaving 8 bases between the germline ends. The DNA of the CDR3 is TGTGCCAGCAGCCAATCAGGAGAGACCCAGTACTTC. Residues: CASSQSGETQYF.

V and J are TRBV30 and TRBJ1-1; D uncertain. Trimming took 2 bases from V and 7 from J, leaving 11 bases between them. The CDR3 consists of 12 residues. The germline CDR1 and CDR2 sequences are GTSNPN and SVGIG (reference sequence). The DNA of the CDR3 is TGTGCCTGGAGTCCTCTGCCCCTTGAAGCTTTCTTT. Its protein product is CAWSPLPLEAFF.

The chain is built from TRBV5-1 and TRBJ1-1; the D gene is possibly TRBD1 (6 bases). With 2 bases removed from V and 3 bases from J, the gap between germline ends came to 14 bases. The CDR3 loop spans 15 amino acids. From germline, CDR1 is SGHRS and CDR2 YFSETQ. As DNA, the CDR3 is TGCGCCAGCAGCTTAAGGGGGGCGGAGGACACTGAAGCTTTCTTT. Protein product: CASSLRGAEDTEAFF.

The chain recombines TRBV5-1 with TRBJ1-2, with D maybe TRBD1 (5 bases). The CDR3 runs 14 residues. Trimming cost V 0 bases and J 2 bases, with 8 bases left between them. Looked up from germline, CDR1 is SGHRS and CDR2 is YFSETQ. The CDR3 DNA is TGCGCCAGCAGCTTGGGGGGCCCCAACTATGGCTACACCTTC. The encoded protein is CASSLGGPNYGYTF.

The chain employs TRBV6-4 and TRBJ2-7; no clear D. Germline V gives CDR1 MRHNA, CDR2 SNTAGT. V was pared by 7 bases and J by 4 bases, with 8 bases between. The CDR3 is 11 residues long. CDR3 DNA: TGTGCCAGCACGAAGGAGTACGAGCAGTACGTC. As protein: CASTKEYEQYV.

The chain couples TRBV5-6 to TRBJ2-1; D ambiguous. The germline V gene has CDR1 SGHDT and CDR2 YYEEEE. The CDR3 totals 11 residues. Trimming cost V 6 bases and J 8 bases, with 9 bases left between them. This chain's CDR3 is CASTDIHEQFF. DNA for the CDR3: TGTGCCAGCACCGACATCCATGAGCAGTTCTTC.

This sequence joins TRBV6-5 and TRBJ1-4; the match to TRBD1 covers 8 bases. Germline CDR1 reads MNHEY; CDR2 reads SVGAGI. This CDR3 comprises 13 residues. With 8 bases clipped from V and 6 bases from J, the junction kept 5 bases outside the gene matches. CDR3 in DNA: TGTGCCAGCGGGGACAGGCGACATGAAAAACTGTTTTTT. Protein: CASGDRRHEKLFF.

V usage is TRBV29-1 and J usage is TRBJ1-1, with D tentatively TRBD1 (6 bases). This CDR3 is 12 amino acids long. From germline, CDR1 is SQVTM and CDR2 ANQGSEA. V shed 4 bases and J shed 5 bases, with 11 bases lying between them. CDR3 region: CSVGRRGTEAFF. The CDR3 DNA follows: TGCAGCGTTGGGAGAAGGGGGACTGAAGCTTTCTTT.

CDR3 bases: TGCGCCAGCAGCTCCTCATCCTTCCAAGGCACTAATGAAAAACTGTTTTTT. Its protein product is CASSSSSFQGTNEKLFF. V gene TRBV5-1 combines with J gene TRBJ1-4; D gene uncertain. CDR1 and CDR2 from the germline V gene are SGHRS and YFSETQ. The ends were cut back, 3 bases at V and 2 bases at J, with 17 bases in the middle. There are 17 residues in the CDR3.

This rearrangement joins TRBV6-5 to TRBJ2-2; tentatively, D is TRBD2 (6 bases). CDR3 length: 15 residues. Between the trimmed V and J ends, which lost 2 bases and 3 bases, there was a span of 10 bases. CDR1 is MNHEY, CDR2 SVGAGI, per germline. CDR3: CASSYGTGDTGELFF. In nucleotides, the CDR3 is TGTGCCAGCAGTTACGGAACGGGGGACACCGGGGAGCTGTTTTTT.

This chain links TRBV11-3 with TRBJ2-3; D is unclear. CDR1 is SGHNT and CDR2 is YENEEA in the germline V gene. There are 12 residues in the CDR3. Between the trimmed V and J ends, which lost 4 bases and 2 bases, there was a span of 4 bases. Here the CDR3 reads CASSSLTDTQYF. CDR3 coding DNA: TGTGCCAGCAGCTCGCTCACAGATACGCAGTATTTT. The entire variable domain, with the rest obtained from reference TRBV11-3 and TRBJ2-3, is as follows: EAGVVQSPRYKIIEKKQPVAFWCNPISGHNTLYWYLQNLGQGPELLIRYENEEAVDDSQLPKDRFSAERLKGVDSTLKIQPAELGDSAVYLCASSSLTDTQYFGPGTRLTVL.

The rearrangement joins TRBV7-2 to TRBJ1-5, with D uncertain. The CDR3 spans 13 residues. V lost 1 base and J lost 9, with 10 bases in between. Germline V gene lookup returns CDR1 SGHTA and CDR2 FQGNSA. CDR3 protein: CASSLETAWPQHF. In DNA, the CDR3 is TGTGCCAGCAGCTTAGAAACCGCCTGGCCCCAGCATTTT.

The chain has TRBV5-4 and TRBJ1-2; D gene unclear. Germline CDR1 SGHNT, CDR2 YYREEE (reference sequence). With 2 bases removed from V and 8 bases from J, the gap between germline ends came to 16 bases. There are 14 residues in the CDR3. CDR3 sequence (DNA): TGTGCCAGCAGCTTTTTTAGTGTAGGGCGAGGCTACACCTTC. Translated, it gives CASSFFSVGRGYTF.

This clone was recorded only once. The CDR3 nucleotides are TGTGCCAGCAGCGTAGCCTCAGGGGCGACAGATACGCAGTATTTT. This sequence encodes CASSVASGATDTQYF. This chain uses TRBV9 with TRBJ2-3, with D possibly matching TRBD1 (6 bases). The CDR3 covers 15 residues. Germline V gene lookup returns CDR1 SGDLS and CDR2 YYNGEE. Trimming stripped 0 bases from V and 3 bases from J, with 11 bases between.

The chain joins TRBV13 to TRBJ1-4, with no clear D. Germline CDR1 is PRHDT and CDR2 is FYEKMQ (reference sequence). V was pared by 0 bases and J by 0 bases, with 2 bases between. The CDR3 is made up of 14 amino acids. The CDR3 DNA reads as TGTGCCAGCAGCTTAGGTGCAACTAATGAAAAACTGTTTTTT. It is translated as CASSLGATNEKLFF.

In DNA form, the CDR3 reads TGTGCCAGCAGTCTTTCGGGGACTAGCGGGGGGCCATCTCAGAATGAGCAGTTCTTC. Translation: CASSLSGTSGGPSQNEQFF. J is TRBJ2-1 and V is TRBV11-3; 15 bases agree with TRBD2. CDR1 is SGHNT, CDR2 YENEEA, per germline. The CDR3 is 19 residues long. V dropped 6 bases and J dropped 7; count of bases not matched to a gene: 16.

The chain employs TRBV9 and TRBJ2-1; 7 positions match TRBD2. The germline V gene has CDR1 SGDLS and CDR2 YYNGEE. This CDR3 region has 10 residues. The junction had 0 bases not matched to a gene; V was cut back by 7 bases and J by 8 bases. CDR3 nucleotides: TGTGCCAGCGCGGGGGATGAGCAGTTCTTC. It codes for CASAGDEQFF.

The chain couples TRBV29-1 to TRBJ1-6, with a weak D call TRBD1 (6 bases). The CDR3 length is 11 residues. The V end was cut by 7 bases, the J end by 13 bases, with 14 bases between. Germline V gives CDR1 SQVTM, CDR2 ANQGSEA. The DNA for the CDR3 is TGCAGCGCCGGGGACACCGGGCCCCTCCACTTT. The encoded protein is CSAGDTGPLHF.

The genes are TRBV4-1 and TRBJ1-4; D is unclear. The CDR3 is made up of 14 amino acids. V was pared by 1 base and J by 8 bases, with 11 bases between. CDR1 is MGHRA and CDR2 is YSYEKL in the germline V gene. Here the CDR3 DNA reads TGCGCCAGCAGCCAAGGGGCCTCACAGGAAAAACTGTTTTTT. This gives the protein CASSQGASQEKLFF.

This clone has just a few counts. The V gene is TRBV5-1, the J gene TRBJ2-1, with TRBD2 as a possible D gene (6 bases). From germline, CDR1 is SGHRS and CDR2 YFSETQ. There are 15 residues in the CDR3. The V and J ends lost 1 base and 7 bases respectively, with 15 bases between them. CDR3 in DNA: TGCGCCAGCAGCTTGTCTAGCGCGGGAAATAATGAGCAGTTCTTC. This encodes CASSLSSAGNNEQFF.

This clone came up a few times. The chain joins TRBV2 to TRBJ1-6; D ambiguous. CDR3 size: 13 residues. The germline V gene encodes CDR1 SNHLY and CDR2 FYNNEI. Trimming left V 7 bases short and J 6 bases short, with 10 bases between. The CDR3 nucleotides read TGTGCCAGCACCCCGTTCTTTAATTCACCCCTCCACTTT. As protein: CASTPFFNSPLHF.

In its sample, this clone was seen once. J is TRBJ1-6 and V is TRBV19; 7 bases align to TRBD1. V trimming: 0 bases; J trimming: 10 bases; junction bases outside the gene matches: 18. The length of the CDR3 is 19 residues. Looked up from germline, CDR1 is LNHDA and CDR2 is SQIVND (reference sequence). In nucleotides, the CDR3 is TGTGCCAGTAGTATAGAGTTAGGAGGCGACAGGGCTTTGCGCTCACCCCTCCACTTT. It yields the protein CASSIELGGDRALRSPLHF.

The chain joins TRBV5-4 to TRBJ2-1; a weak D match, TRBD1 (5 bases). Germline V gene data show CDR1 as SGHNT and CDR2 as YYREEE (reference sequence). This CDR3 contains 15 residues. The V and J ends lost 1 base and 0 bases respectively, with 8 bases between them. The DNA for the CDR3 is TGTGCCAGCAGCTTGCCAGGGCGCTCCTACAATGAGCAGTTCTTC. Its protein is CASSLPGRSYNEQFF. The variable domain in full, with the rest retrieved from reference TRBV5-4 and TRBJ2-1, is ETGVTQSPTHLIKTRGQQVTLRCSSQSGHNTVSWYQQALGQGPQFIFQYYREEENGRGNFPPRFSGLQFPNYSSELNVNALELDDSALYLCASSLPGRSYNEQFFGPGTRLTVL.

CDR3 region: CAGTWTEGNQPQHF. In DNA form, the CDR3 reads TGTGCCGGGACTTGGACAGAGGGCAATCAGCCCCAGCATTTT. The chain links TRBV30 to TRBJ1-5; weak D call: TRBD1 (6 bases). Trimming shortened V by 8 bases and J by 2 bases, and 16 bases separated the two germline ends. Germline V gives CDR1 GTSNPN, CDR2 SVGIG (reference sequence). This CDR3 region has 14 residues.

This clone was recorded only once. The CDR3 DNA reads TGTGCCAGCAGCGGTCCCGGGGAGACCCAGTACTTC. Its translation is CASSGPGETQYF. The gene calls are TRBV7-2 and TRBJ2-5; D is undetermined. The V gene's germline CDR1 is SGHTA and CDR2 FQGNSA. The ends were cut back, 5 bases at V and 5 bases at J, with 9 bases in the middle. The CDR3 is 12 amino acids.

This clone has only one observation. CDR3 in amino acids: CASSSRTGVRNTEAFF. CDR3 coding DNA: TGTGCCAGCAGTTCCCGCACAGGGGTCAGAAACACTGAAGCTTTCTTT. The chain has TRBV13 and TRBJ1-1; 7 bases line up with TRBD1. This CDR3 has 16 amino acids. J lost 2 bases, V lost 6 bases, and 12 bases had no gene match. Germline assignment: CDR1 PRHDT and CDR2 FYEKMQ (reference sequence).